These T cell receptor beta chains were read from a single sample in a study of cytomegalovirus exposure and HLA in healthy donors. Repertoires were generated with immunoSEQ multiplex PCR, while TCRdb's copy carries only in-frame clones and drops some. This sample has about 140,000 clones, with less than 80% found just once. The sample consisted of PBMCs. These receptor sequences come from a woman aged 50 to 65 in good health and CMV-seropositive. Each CDR3 is given with its conserved first and last residue. D genes are given only for firm matches. Only some rows state a clone size, as once, few, many or a class for expanded clones.

j_call	clone_size	d_call	v_call	cdr3_nt	cdr3_aa
TRBJ2-1	.	TRBD2	TRBV11-1	TGTGCCAGCAGCTTGGGCACTAGCGGGGGAATTGAGCAGTTCTTC	CASSLGTSGGIEQFF
TRBJ1-5	.	.	TRBV30	TGTGCCTGGAGTGACGCAACAAATCAGCCCCAGCATTTT	CAWSDATNQPQHF
TRBJ1-5	.	TRBD1	TRBV7-2	TGCGCCAGCAGCTTGGACAGGTATCAGCCCCAGCATTTT	CASSLDRYQPQHF
TRBJ1-1	.	TRBD1	TRBV7-3	TGTGCCAGCAGCGGACCGACAGGGCCCGGGCGCGACACTGAAGCTTTCTTT	CASSGPTGPGRDTEAFF
TRBJ2-7	.	.	TRBV5-4	TGTGCCAGCAGCTTGAGGCTAGCATCGGACTACGAGCAGTACTTC	CASSLRLASDYEQYF
TRBJ1-5	.	TRBD1	TRBV28	TGTGCCAGCAGACCGGCCGGGACAGGGTTTCAGCCCCAGCATTTT	CASRPAGTGFQPQHF
TRBJ1-2	.	.	TRBV6-1	TGTGCCAGCAGTGAGAGAGACTATGGCTACACCTTC	CASSERDYGYTF
TRBJ1-1	.	.	TRBV19	TGTGCCAGTTTGGGGGGGACTGAAGCTTTCTTT	CASLGGTEAFF
TRBJ2-2	.	.	TRBV5-8	TGTGCCAGCAGCTTGGGCACTACGAACACCGGGGAGCTGTTTTTT	CASSLGTTNTGELFF
TRBJ1-4	.	.	TRBV5-4	TGTGCCAGCAGCTCCTTTGCAACTAATGAAAAACTGTTTTTT	CASSSFATNEKLFF
TRBJ1-4	.	.	TRBV7-8	TGTGCCAGCAGCCTGACCATTGGGGAGGGGAATGAAAAACTGTTTTTT	CASSLTIGEGNEKLFF
TRBJ1-6	few	TRBD1	TRBV7-3	TGTGCCAGCAGCTTAAGGACAGGCAATTCACCCCTCCACTTT	CASSLRTGNSPLHF
TRBJ1-6	.	.	TRBV6-1	TGTGCCAGCAGTGAAGCGGGGGGAACTTCACCCCTCCACTTT	CASSEAGGTSPLHF
TRBJ2-5	few	TRBD2	TRBV9	TGTGCCAGCAGCGTAGATAGCGGGGGGGAAGAGACCCAGTACTTC	CASSVDSGGEETQYF
TRBJ1-5	.	TRBD1	TRBV10-1	TGCGCCAGCAGTGAGTACCGACAGGGCCCTAATCAGCCCCAGCATTTT	CASSEYRQGPNQPQHF
TRBJ1-2	once	.	TRBV6-4	TGTGCCAGCAGTGACTTGGGGCAGGGGTCTGGCTACACCTTC	CASSDLGQGSGYTF
TRBJ2-1	once	TRBD1	TRBV28	TGTGCCAGCAGTCCACCCGGACAGGGCGGCAATGAGCAGTTCTTC	CASSPPGQGGNEQFF
TRBJ2-1	.	.	TRBV2	TGTGCCAGCTGTAAGGGGGGGGCCACCAATGAGCAGTTCTTC	CASCKGGATNEQFF
TRBJ1-5	.	.	TRBV4-2	TGTGCCAGCAGCCAAAGGGGACTCTCAGGCAACAATCAGCCCCAGCATTTT	CASSQRGLSGNNQPQHF
TRBJ2-7	.	TRBD2	TRBV4-2	TGTGCCAGCAGCCAAGATCGGGAGGGAGGCTACGAGCAGTACTTC	CASSQDREGGYEQYF
TRBJ2-2	.	.	TRBV2	TGTAGTGGAGCACCGAACACCGGGGAGCTGTTTTTT	CSGAPNTGELFF
TRBJ2-7	once	TRBD1	TRBV30	TGTGCCTGGAGAACCCCGGGACAGGGCGACGAGCAGTACTTC	CAWRTPGQGDEQYF
TRBJ1-1	.	.	TRBV7-3	TGTGCCAGCAGCTTGTTCGGTTACGGGAGCGGGAACACTGAAGCTTTCTTT	CASSLFGYGSGNTEAFF
TRBJ2-1	.	TRBD2	TRBV6-5	TGTGCCAGCAGATCGGGACTAACCAACCTCGGTGAGCAGTTCTTC	CASRSGLTNLGEQFF
TRBJ1-1	.	.	TRBV5-4	TGTGCCAGCAGCGTCCGCGGGGGGCGAAAGAACACTGAAGCTTTCTTT	CASSVRGGRKNTEAFF
TRBJ2-2	few	.	TRBV15	TGTGCCACCAGCAGAGATGGGGCCTTCGACACCGGGGAGCTGTTTTTT	CATSRDGAFDTGELFF
TRBJ2-7	.	TRBD2	TRBV27	TGTGCCAGCAAGACTAGCGGGGCCTCCTACGAGCAGTACTTC	CASKTSGASYEQYF
TRBJ2-7	few	TRBD1	TRBV10-3	TGTGCCATCACCCCCGGGACAGACACCTACGAGCAGTACTTC	CAITPGTDTYEQYF